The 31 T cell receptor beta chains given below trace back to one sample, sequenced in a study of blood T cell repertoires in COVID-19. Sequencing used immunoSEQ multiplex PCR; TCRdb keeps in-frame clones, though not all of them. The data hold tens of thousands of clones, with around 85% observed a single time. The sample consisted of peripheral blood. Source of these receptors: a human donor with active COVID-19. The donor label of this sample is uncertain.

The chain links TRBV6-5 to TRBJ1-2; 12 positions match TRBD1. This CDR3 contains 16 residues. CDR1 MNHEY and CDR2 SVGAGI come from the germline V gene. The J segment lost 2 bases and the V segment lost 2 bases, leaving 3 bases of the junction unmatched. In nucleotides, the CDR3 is TGTGCCAGCAGTTACACGGGACAGGGGGCCAACTATGGCTACACCTTC. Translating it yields CASSYTGQGANYGYTF.

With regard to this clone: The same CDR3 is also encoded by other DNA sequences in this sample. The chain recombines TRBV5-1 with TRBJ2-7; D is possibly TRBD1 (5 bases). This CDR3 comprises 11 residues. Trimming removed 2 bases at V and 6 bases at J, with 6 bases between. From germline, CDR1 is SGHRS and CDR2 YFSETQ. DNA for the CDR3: TGCGCCAGCAGCTTCCAGGGCGAGCAGTACTTC. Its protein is CASSFQGEQYF.

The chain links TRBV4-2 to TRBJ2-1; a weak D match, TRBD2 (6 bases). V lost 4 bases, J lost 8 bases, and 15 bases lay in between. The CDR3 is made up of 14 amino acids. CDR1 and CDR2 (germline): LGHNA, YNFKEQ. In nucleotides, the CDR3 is TGTGCCAGCAGCCCTGGGGCGGGGACTCATGAGCAGTTCTTC. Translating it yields CASSPGAGTHEQFF.

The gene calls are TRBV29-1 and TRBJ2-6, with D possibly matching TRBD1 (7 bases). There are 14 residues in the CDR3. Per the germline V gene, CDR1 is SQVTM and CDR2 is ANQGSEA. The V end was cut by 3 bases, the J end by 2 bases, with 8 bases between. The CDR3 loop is CSVDRGAGANVLTF. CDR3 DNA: TGCAGCGTTGACAGGGGGGCTGGGGCCAACGTCCTGACTTTC.

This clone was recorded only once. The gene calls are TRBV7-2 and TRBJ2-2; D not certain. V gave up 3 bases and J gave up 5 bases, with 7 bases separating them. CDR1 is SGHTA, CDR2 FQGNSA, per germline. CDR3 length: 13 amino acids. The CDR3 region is CASSFTPTGELFF. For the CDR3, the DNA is TGTGCCAGCAGCTTTACACCGACCGGGGAGCTGTTTTTT.

The CDR3 coding sequence is TGTGCCAGCAGTCGTAGCGGAGGGGAATCTGAAGCTTTCTTT. Translating it yields CASSRSGGESEAFF. The genes are TRBV2 and TRBJ1-1; a weak D match, TRBD1 (5 bases). V was clipped by 5 bases and J by 6 bases, with 16 bases between them. Per the germline V gene, CDR1 is SNHLY and CDR2 is FYNNEI. The CDR3 spans 14 residues.

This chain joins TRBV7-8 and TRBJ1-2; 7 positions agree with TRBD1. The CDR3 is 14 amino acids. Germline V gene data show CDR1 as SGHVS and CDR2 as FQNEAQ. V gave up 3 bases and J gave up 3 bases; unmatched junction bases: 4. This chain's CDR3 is CASSFRGQDYGYTF. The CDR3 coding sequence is TGTGCCAGCAGCTTTAGGGGGCAAGACTATGGCTACACCTTC.

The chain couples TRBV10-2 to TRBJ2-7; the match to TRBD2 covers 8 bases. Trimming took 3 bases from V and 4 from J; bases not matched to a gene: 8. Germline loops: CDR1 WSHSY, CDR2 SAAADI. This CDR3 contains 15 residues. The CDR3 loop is CASSDRLAGRYEQYF. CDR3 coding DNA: TGCGCCAGCAGTGATCGGCTAGCGGGTAGATACGAGCAGTACTTC.

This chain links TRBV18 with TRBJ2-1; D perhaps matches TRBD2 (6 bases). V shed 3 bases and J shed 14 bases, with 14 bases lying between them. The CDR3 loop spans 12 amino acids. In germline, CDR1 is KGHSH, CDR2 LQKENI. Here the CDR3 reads CASSPSQEGKFF. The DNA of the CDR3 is TGTGCCAGCTCACCGTCCCAGGAGGGAAAGTTCTTC.

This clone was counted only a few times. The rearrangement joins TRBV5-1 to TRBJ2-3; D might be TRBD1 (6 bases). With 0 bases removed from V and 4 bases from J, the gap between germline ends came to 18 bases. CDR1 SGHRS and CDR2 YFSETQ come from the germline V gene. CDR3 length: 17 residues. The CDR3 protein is CASSLEWLGASSDTQYF. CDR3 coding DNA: TGCGCCAGCAGCTTGGAGTGGCTGGGGGCCTCGTCAGATACGCAGTATTTT.

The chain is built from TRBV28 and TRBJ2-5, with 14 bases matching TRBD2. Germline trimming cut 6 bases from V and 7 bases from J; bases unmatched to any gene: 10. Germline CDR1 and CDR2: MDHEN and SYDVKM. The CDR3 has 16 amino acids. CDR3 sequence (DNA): TGTGCCAGCAGGCCCACGGGACTAGCGGGAGCCGGGACCCAGTACTTC. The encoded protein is CASRPTGLAGAGTQYF.

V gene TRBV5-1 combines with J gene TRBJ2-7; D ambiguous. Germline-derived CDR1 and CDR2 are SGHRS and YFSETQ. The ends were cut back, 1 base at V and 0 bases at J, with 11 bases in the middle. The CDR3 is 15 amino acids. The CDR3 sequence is CASSLQTASSYEQYF. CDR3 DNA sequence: TGCGCCAGCAGCTTGCAGACTGCGAGCTCCTACGAGCAGTACTTC. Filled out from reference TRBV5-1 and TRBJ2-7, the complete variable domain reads KAGVTQTPRYLIKTRGQQVTLSCSPISGHRSVSWYQQTPGQGLQFLFEYFSETQRNKGNFPGRFSGRQFSNSRSEMNVSTLELGDSALYLCASSLQTASSYEQYFGPGTRLTVT.

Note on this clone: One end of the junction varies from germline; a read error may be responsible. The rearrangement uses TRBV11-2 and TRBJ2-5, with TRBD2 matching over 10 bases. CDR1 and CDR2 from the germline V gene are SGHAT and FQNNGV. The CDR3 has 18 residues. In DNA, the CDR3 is TGTGCCAGCAGTTTAGTTAGGATAGCGGGGGGTATACAAGAGACCCAGTACTTC. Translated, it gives CASSLVRIAGGIQETQYF.

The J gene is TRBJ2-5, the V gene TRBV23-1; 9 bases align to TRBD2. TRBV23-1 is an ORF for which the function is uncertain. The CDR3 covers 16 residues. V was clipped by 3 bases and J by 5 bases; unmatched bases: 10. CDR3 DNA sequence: TGCGCCAGCAGTCATCCGGCGGGGGGGCCTTCCGAGACCCAGTACTTC. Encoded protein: CASSHPAGGPSETQYF.

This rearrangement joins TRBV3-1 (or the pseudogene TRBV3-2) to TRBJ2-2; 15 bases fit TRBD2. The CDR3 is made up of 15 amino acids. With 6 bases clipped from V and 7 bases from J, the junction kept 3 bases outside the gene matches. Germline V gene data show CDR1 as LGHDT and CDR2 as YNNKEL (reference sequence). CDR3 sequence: CASSGLAGGIGELFF. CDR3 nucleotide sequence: TGTGCCAGCAGTGGACTAGCGGGAGGGATCGGGGAGCTGTTTTTT.

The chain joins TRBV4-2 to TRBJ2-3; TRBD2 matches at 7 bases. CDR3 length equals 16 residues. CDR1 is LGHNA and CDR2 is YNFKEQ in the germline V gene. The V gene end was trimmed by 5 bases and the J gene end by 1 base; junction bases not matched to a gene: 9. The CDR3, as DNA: TGTGCCAGCAGCACTCGAAGCGGGGAAGGCACAGATACGCAGTATTTT. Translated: CASSTRSGEGTDTQYF.

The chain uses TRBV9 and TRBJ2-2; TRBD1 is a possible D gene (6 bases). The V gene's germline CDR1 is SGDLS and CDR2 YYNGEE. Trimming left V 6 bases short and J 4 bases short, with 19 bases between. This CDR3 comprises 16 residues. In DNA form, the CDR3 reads TGTGCCAGCACCAAGGGGCAGGGGCAGGGCACCGGGGAGCTGTTTTTT. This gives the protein CASTKGQGQGTGELFF.

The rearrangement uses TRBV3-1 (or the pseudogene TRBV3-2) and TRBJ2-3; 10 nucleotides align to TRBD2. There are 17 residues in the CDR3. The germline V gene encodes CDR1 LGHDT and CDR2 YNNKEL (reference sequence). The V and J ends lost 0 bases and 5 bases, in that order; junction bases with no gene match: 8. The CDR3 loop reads CASSQDGAGGNLDTQYF. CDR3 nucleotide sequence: TGTGCCAGCAGCCAAGATGGAGCGGGGGGGAATCTAGATACGCAGTATTTT.

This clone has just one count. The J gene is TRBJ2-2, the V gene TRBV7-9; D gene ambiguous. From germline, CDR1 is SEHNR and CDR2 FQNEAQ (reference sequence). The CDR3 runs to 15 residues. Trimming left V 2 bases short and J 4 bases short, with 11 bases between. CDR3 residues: CASSLFLQSTGELFF. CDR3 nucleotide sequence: TGTGCCAGCAGCTTATTCTTGCAGTCCACCGGGGAGCTGTTTTTT.

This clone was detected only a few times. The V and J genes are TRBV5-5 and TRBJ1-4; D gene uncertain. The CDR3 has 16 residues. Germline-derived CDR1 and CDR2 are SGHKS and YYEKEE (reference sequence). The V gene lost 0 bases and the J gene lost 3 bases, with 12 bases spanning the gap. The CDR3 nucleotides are TGTGCCAGCAGCTTGGCCGTATACAGTTCTAATGAAAAACTGTTTTTT. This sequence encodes CASSLAVYSSNEKLFF.

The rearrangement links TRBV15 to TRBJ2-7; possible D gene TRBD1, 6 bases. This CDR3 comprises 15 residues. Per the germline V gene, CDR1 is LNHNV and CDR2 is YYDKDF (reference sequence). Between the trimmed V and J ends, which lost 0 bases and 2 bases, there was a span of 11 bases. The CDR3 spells CATSREQGNPYEQYF. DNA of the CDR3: TGTGCCACCAGCAGAGAACAGGGAAACCCCTACGAGCAGTACTTC.

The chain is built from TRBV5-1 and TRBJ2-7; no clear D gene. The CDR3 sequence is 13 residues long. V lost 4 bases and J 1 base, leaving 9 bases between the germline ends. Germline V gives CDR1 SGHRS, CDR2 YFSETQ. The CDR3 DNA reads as TGCGCCAGCAGCGTGGACGGTTCCTACGAGCAGTACTTC. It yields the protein CASSVDGSYEQYF.

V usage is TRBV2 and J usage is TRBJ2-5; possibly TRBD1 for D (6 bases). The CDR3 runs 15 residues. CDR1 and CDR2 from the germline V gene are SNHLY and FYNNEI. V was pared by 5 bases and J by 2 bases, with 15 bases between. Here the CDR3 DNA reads TGTGCCAGCAGTCCCTTTGGGACACCACAAGAGACCCAGTACTTC. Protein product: CASSPFGTPQETQYF.

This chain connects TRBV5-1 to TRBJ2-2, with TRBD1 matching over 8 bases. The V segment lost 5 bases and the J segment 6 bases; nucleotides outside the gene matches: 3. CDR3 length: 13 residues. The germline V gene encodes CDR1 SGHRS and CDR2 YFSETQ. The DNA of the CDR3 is TGCGCCAGCAGTTCACAGGGGGCCGGGGAGCTGTTTTTT. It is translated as CASSSQGAGELFF.

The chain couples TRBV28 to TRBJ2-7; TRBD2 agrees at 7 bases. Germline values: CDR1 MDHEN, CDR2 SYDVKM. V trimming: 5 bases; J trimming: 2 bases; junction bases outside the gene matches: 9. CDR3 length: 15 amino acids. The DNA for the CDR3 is TGTGCCAGCAGTCGTGGGGGGGGACCGACCTACGAGCAGTACTTC. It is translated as CASSRGGGPTYEQYF.

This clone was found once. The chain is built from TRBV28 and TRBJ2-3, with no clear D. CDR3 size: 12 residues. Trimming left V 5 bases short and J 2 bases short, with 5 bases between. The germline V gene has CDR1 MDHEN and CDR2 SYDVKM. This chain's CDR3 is CASSTNTDTQYF. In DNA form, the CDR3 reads TGTGCCAGCAGTACAAACACAGATACGCAGTATTTT. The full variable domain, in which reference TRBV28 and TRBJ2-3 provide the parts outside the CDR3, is DVKVTQSSRYLVKRTGEKVFLECVQDMDHENMFWYRQDPGLGLRLIYFSYDVKMKEKGDIPEGYSVSREKKERFSLILESASTNQTSMYLCASSTNTDTQYFGPGTRLTVL.

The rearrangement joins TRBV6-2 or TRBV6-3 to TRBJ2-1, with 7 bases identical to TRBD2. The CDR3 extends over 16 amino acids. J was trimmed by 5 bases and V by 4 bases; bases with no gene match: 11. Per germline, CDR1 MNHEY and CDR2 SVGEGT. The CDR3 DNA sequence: TGTGCCAGCAGTTTAGCGATGGGGGGGAATAACAATGAGCAGTTCTTC. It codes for CASSLAMGGNNNEQFF.

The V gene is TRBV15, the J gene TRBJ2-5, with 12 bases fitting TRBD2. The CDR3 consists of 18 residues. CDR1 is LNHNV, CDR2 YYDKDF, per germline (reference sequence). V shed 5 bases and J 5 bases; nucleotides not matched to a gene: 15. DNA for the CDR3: TGTGCCACCAGCGACGCCAGGGCTAGCGGGAGGGCCTGGGAGACCCAGTACTTC. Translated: CATSDARASGRAWETQYF.

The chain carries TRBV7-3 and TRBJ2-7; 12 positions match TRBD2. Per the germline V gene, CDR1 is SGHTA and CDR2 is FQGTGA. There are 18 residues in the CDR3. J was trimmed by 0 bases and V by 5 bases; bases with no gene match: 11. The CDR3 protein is CASSVPPSGRVNSYEQYF. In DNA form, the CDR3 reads TGTGCCAGCAGCGTCCCCCCTAGCGGGAGGGTAAACTCCTACGAGCAGTACTTC.

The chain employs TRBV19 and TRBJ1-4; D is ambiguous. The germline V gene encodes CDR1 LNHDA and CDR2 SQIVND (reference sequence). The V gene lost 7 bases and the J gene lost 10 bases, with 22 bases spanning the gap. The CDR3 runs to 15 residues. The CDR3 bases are TGTGCCAGTACCATCAACACGGGAGCAGGCGGAAAACTGTTTTTT. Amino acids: CASTINTGAGGKLFF.

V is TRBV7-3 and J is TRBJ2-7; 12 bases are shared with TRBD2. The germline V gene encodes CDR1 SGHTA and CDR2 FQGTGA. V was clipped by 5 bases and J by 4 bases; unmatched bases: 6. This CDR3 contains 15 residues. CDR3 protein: CASSILAGGMYEQYF. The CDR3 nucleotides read TGTGCCAGCAGCATTCTAGCGGGGGGGATGTACGAGCAGTACTTC.